This passage covers 23 T cell receptor beta chains from one sample sequenced in a study of CD8 T cells in Susac syndrome. Roughly 0.45 to 1 ug RNA was reverse transcribed with random hexamers. TCRdb fed the immunoSEQ multiplex PCR reads into MiXCR, producing one record per CDR3 protein. The data show 150,000 to 190,000 distinct CDR3 sequences, with 85% to 95% seen just once and around 0.21% held by the top ten. Sequenced material: CD8+ T cells from PBMCs. These receptors came from a human donor with multiple sclerosis.

The chain has TRBV4-3 and TRBJ1-4; 10 bases align to TRBD1. The germline CDR1 and CDR2 sequences are LGHNA and YSLEER. Trimming at V came to 0 bases and at J to 4 bases, leaving 2 bases not matched to a gene. CDR3 length equals 16 residues. In DNA, the CDR3 is TGCGCCAGCAGCCAAGATGGGGACAGGGGTAATGAAAAACTGTTTTTT. Protein: CASSQDGDRGNEKLFF.

J is TRBJ2-5 and V is TRBV7-9; D gene uncertain. V was pared by 8 bases and J by 1 base, with 5 bases between. Germline V CDR1 and CDR2: SEHNR, FQNEAQ (reference sequence). CDR3 length: 11 residues. The chain's CDR3 is CASVGQETQYF. CDR3 coding DNA: TGTGCCAGCGTAGGCCAAGAGACCCAGTACTTC.

V usage is TRBV10-3 and J usage is TRBJ1-1; D unclear. Per germline, CDR1 ENHRY and CDR2 SYGVKD. V dropped 2 bases and J dropped 5 bases, with 3 bases sitting between them. This CDR3 contains 11 residues. CDR3 sequence: CAISEGTEAFF. The CDR3 DNA follows: TGTGCCATCAGTGAGGGGACTGAAGCTTTCTTT.

The chain recombines TRBV20-1 with TRBJ2-7, with 7 bases matching TRBD1. Unmatched junction bases numbered 6, after V lost 5 bases and J lost 2 bases. Germline values: CDR1 DFQATT, CDR2 SNEGSKA (reference sequence). The CDR3 has 13 residues. In nucleotides, the CDR3 is TGCAGTGCTGCTGGGGACAGAGCCTACGAGCAGTACTTC. Residues: CSAAGDRAYEQYF.

The chain has TRBV5-1 and TRBJ2-3; no reliable D call. CDR1 is SGHRS and CDR2 is YFSETQ in the germline V gene. Trimming stripped 2 bases from V and 4 bases from J, with 23 bases between. The CDR3 has 18 amino acids. The CDR3 DNA is TGCGCCAGCAGCTTCCCAATGACGGCCACCCCCGACCCAGATACGCAGTATTTT. This codes for CASSFPMTATPDPDTQYF.

Only one count was recorded for this clonotype. In nucleotides, the CDR3 is TGTGCCAGCAGCGTGGGGGACAGGTACAATGAGCAGTTCTTC. Translation gives CASSVGDRYNEQFF. The rearrangement uses TRBV9 and TRBJ2-1; 8 bases are shared with TRBD1. Trimming cost V 2 bases and J 4 bases; bases outside gene matches: 2. The length of the CDR3 is 14 residues. Germline-derived CDR1 and CDR2 are SGDLS and YYNGEE.

The chain combines TRBV19 with TRBJ1-2; 9 nucleotides match TRBD1. Germline loops: CDR1 LNHDA, CDR2 SQIVND (reference sequence). The CDR3 totals 19 residues. Trimming at V came to 2 bases and at J to 0 bases, leaving 13 bases not matched to a gene. CDR3 sequence reads: CASSISTGGYSPPNYGYTF. The CDR3, as DNA: TGTGCCAGTAGTATATCAACAGGGGGCTACTCCCCTCCTAACTATGGCTACACCTTC.

V usage is TRBV28 and J usage is TRBJ1-1; D perhaps matches TRBD1 (5 bases). The germline V gene encodes CDR1 MDHEN and CDR2 SYDVKM. This CDR3 is 10 amino acids long. Trimming removed 8 bases at V and 10 bases at J, with 11 bases between. CDR3 nucleotide sequence: TGTGCCAGCGTCGGGAGGGGAGCTTTCTTT. Amino acid sequence: CASVGRGAFF.

The chain combines TRBV30 with TRBJ1-1; D is ambiguous. Germline values: CDR1 GTSNPN, CDR2 SVGIG (reference sequence). V lost 7 bases and J lost 1, with 10 bases in between. The CDR3 extends over 12 amino acids. The CDR3: CASREGNTEAFF. The CDR3 DNA follows: TGTGCCTCCCGGGAGGGGAACACTGAAGCTTTCTTT.

The genes are TRBV27 and TRBJ1-1; D is unresolved. Trimming stripped 6 bases from V and 0 bases from J, with 8 bases between. Germline loops: CDR1 MNHEY, CDR2 SMNVEV (reference sequence). The CDR3 runs 13 residues. CDR3 protein: CASRGALNTEAFF. DNA for the CDR3: TGTGCCAGCAGGGGCGCTTTGAACACTGAAGCTTTCTTT.

The rearrangement links TRBV20-1 to TRBJ2-7; D not resolved. The CDR3 sequence is 12 residues long. With 3 bases removed from V and 5 bases from J, the gap between germline ends came to 11 bases. CDR1 and CDR2 from the germline V gene are DFQATT and SNEGSKA (reference sequence). For the CDR3, the DNA is TGCAGTGCTAGGGTGGTGAGAGACGAGCAGTACTTC. This codes for CSARVVRDEQYF.

The chain links TRBV12-3 or TRBV12-4 to TRBJ1-1, with D unclear. This CDR3 has 14 residues. The V end was cut by 2 bases, the J end by 1 base, with 8 bases between. The CDR3 nucleotides are TGTGCCAGCAGTTTAACCGGGAGGAACACTGAAGCTTTCTTT. Translating gives CASSLTGRNTEAFF.

This sequence joins TRBV2 and TRBJ1-1; the D is unclear. The germline CDR1 and CDR2 sequences are SNHLY and FYNNEI. The CDR3 spans 11 residues. Trimming left V 2 bases short and J 6 bases short, with 4 bases between. For the CDR3, the DNA is TGTGCCAGCAGTGAACTGGCTGAAGCTTTCTTT. Translating gives CASSELAEAFF.

The rearrangement links TRBV3-1 to TRBJ1-6; D not resolved. The CDR3 is made up of 12 amino acids. Trimming stripped 0 bases from V and 9 bases from J, with 3 bases between. The V gene's germline CDR1 is LGHDT and CDR2 YNNKEL (reference sequence). CDR3 protein: CASSQDFSPLHF. For the CDR3, the DNA is TGTGCCAGCAGCCAAGACTTTTCACCCCTCCACTTT.

The chain couples TRBV7-9 to TRBJ2-5, with unresolved D. The CDR3 is made up of 12 amino acids. Trimming cost V 4 bases and J 5 bases, with 8 bases left between them. Germline V CDR1 and CDR2: SEHNR, FQNEAQ (reference sequence). The DNA for the CDR3 is TGTGCCAGCAGCTCCTTGGGGGAGACCCAGTACTTC. Amino acid sequence: CASSSLGETQYF. The full variable domain, rest sourced from reference TRBV7-9 and TRBJ2-5, is DTGVSQNPRHKITKRGQNVTFRCDPISEHNRLYWYRQTLGQGPEFLTYFQNEAQLEKSRLLSDRFSAERPKGSFSTLEIQRTEQGDSAMYLCASSSLGETQYFGPGTRLLVL.

The chain is built from TRBV2 and TRBJ2-3; tentatively, D is TRBD1 (5 bases). Germline CDR1 and CDR2: SNHLY and FYNNEI. Trimming removed 4 bases from V and 1 base from J, with 12 bases in between. This CDR3 spans 15 amino acids. The CDR3 sequence: CASSGQIGRTDTQYF. CDR3 nucleotides: TGTGCCAGCAGTGGACAGATCGGACGCACAGATACGCAGTATTTT.

This clonotype was found a few times. This chain joins TRBV5-6 and TRBJ2-5; D gene ambiguous. Between the trimmed V and J ends, which lost 0 bases and 2 bases, there was a span of 8 bases. Per the germline V gene, CDR1 is SGHDT and CDR2 is YYEEEE. The CDR3 has 14 amino acids. The DNA of the CDR3 is TGTGCCAGCAGCTTGGGTGGGCTGCAAGAGACCCAGTACTTC. It codes for CASSLGGLQETQYF.

This clonotype was found once. This chain uses TRBV5-6 with TRBJ1-2; TRBD1 matches at 7 bases. CDR1 and CDR2 from the germline V gene are SGHDT and YYEEEE. The V segment lost 3 bases and the J segment 1 base; nucleotides outside the gene matches: 3. CDR3 length equals 14 residues. The CDR3, as DNA: TGTGCCAGCAGCTCGGGACAGCTTAACTATGGCTACACCTTC. Translated: CASSSGQLNYGYTF.

In this sample, this clonotype turned up a few times. J is TRBJ2-7 and V is TRBV11-2; D is undetermined. The germline V gene has CDR1 SGHAT and CDR2 FQNNGV. Trimming removed 3 bases from V and 1 base from J, with 7 bases in between. This CDR3 comprises 13 residues. The CDR3 reads CASSLAHSYEQYF. As DNA, the CDR3 is TGTGCCAGCAGCTTGGCCCATTCCTACGAGCAGTACTTC.

The chain couples TRBV28 to TRBJ1-1; a possible D gene is TRBD1 (5 bases). This CDR3 has 14 amino acids. Trimming removed 6 bases at V and 11 bases at J, with 22 bases between. Germline CDR1 MDHEN, CDR2 SYDVKM. The CDR3 DNA sequence: TGTGCCAGCAGCGGGGCCGGGAAGTCTCAAAGGGCTTTCTTT. It translates to CASSGAGKSQRAFF.

The chain joins TRBV3-1 to TRBJ2-7; D is possibly TRBD2 (5 bases). Germline V gives CDR1 LGHDT, CDR2 YNNKEL (reference sequence). Trimming took off 4 bases at V and 0 bases at J, with 22 bases between the two ends. This CDR3 is 18 amino acids long. The CDR3 DNA reads TGTGCCAGCAGCCGCGGGCCTTCCTCAGGACCCCGCTCCTACGAGCAGTACTTC. This codes for CASSRGPSSGPRSYEQYF.

V gene TRBV29-1 combines with J gene TRBJ1-1; D unresolved. The V gene's germline CDR1 is SQVTM and CDR2 ANQGSEA. V lost 5 bases to trimming and J lost 4 bases, with 8 bases between them. The CDR3 length is 11 residues. CDR3 residues: CSVLGSTEAFF. The CDR3 DNA sequence: TGCAGCGTTTTGGGGAGCACTGAAGCTTTCTTT.

J is TRBJ1-5 and V is TRBV25-1; D gene uncertain. The CDR3 runs 13 residues. V gave up 3 bases and J gave up 2 bases, with 5 bases separating them. Germline assignment: CDR1 MGHDK and CDR2 SYGVNS. The CDR3: CASSDQGNQPQHF. CDR3 DNA sequence: TGTGCCAGCAGTGATCAGGGCAATCAGCCCCAGCATTTT.